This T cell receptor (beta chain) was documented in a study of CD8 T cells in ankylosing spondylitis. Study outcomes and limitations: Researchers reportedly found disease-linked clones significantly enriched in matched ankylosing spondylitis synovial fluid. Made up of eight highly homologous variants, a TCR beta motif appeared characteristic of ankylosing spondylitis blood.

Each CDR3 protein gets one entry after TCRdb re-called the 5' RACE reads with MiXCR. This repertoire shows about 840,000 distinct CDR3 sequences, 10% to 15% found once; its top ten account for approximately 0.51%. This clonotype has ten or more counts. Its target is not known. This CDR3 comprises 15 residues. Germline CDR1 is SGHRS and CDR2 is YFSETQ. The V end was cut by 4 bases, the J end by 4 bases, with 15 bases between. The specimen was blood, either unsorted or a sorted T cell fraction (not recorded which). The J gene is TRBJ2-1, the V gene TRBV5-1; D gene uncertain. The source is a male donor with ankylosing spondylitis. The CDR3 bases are TGCGCCAGCAGCCACCCCTCGGAAGGATACAATGAGCAGTTCTTC. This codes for CASSHPSEGYNEQFF.